Described below is a single T cell receptor beta chain sequence and its context. The antigen is undetermined. Without any T cell sorting, total RNA was isolated from whole blood. TCRdb reprocessed the 5' RACE reads and reports one entry per CDR3 protein, with no DNA. The table lists 400,000 to 500,000 distinct CDR3 sequences, with under 3% in the top ten. The data were taken from a study of monozygotic twins with inflammatory bowel disease. Study-level findings and limits: With inverse Simpson as the measure, TCRbeta diversity was lower in IBD patients than in healthy co-twins.

CDR3 length equals 16 residues. CDR1 is SGHRS and CDR2 is YFSETQ in the germline V gene. The rearrangement joins TRBV5-1 to TRBJ2-1; TCRdb outputs TRBD1, but without DNA this stays unchecked. Specimen: blood. The clonotype was recovered from a human donor with ulcerative colitis or Crohn's disease, or a healthy co-twin of an affected twin (not recorded which). This CDR3 reads CASSPGGGGPYNEQFF.